These T cell receptor beta chains were read from a single sample in a study of post-analysis software for immune sequencing data. TCRdb passed the PCR reads through MiXCR, listing each CDR3 protein once. The data contain about 760,000 distinct CDR3 sequences, approximately 30% of them singletons. Input material: blood. These receptors all come from a girl under 18 with multiple sclerosis. The CDR3 runs from the conserved cysteine through the conserved F or W. A D gene is named only where the DNA matches it firmly. Clone size is not always given. Where it is, it says once, few, many or a class for expanded clones.

CASKPGQGPEQYF TGCGCCAGCAAACCGGGACAGGGGCCCGAGCAGTACTTC many TRBD1 TRBJ2-7 TRBV5-1
CASSPTVLQFF TGTGCCAGCTCACCGACCGTTCTACAGTTCTTC few . TRBJ2-1 TRBV18
CASSLEEAQYF TGTGCCAGCAGCTTAGAGGAGGCCCAGTACTTC few . TRBJ2-5 TRBV7-2
CASSWLSGKETQYF TGTGCCAGCAGCTGGCTTAGCGGAAAAGAGACCCAGTACTTC . . TRBJ2-5 TRBV11-2
CAIRDGVGTEAFF TGTGCCATCAGAGACGGGGTGGGCACTGAAGCTTTCTTT . . TRBJ1-1 TRBV10-3
CTSSPFNEQFF TGTACCAGCAGTCCTTTCAATGAGCAGTTCTTC . . TRBJ2-1 TRBV6-6
CASSRGNEQYF TGTGCCAGCAGCCGAGGCAACGAGCAGTACTTC many . TRBJ2-7 TRBV7-8
CATTSGGGNEQFF TGTGCCACAACTAGCGGGGGGGGCAATGAGCAGTTCTTC . TRBD2 TRBJ2-1 TRBV27
CASSVTGYTEAFF TGTGCCAGCAGTGTCACAGGGTACACTGAAGCTTTCTTT few . TRBJ1-1 TRBV6-1
CASRGQGITDTQYF TGTGCCAGCAGGGGGCAGGGCATAACAGATACGCAGTATTTT few . TRBJ2-3 TRBV27
CASSPWGTRQETQYF TGTGCCAGCAGTCCGTGGGGGACAAGACAAGAGACCCAGTACTTC . . TRBJ2-5 TRBV27
CSARSGTVNTEAFF TGCAGTGCTAGATCGGGGACAGTGAACACTGAAGCTTTCTTT . TRBD1 TRBJ1-1 TRBV20-1
CASSVGGFYEQYF TGTGCCAGCAGCGTAGGTGGGTTCTACGAGCAGTACTTC few . TRBJ2-7 TRBV9
CASSQDWTGLNGYTF TGTGCCAGCAGCCAAGATTGGACTGGCCTAAATGGCTACACCTTC many . TRBJ1-2 TRBV14
CASSVTSGAYEQYF TGTGCCAGCAGCGTGACTAGCGGAGCCTACGAGCAGTACTTC few TRBD2 TRBJ2-7 TRBV12-3/TRBV12-4
CASSLENYISYEQYF TGTGCCAGCAGCTTAGAGAACTACATATCCTACGAGCAGTACTTC few . TRBJ2-7 TRBV7-8
CSARGGRNPYNEQFF TGCAGTGCCAGGGGCGGCCGGAACCCCTACAATGAGCAGTTCTTC . . TRBJ2-1 TRBV20-1
CASSQQGFGANVLTF TGTGCCAGCAGCCAACAGGGGTTTGGGGCCAACGTCCTGACTTTC . . TRBJ2-6 TRBV3-1
CASSHPGTGRMNTEAFF TGTGCCAGCAGCCATCCGGGAACCGGCAGAATGAACACTGAAGCTTTCTTT . . TRBJ1-1 TRBV3-1
CASSVTGGIDEQYF TGTGCCAGCAGCGTCACCGGGGGAATCGACGAGCAGTACTTC few . TRBJ2-7 TRBV9
CASSLAWVADTQYF TGCGCCAGCAGCTTGGCCTGGGTCGCCGATACGCAGTATTTT . . TRBJ2-3 TRBV5-1
CASSVAPGSGKYEQYF TGTGCCAGCAGCGTCGCACCGGGGTCCGGGAAATACGAGCAGTACTTC . . TRBJ2-7 TRBV7-9
CASRAGDRGTEAFF TGTGCCAGCAGAGCCGGGGACAGGGGAACTGAAGCTTTCTTT many TRBD1 TRBJ1-1 TRBV12-3/TRBV12-4
CASSQRASHCSYNEQFF TGCGCCAGCAGTCAAAGGGCCTCGCATTGCTCCTACAATGAGCAGTTCTTC . . TRBJ2-1 TRBV23-1
CSVADRGNGYTF TGCAGCGTAGCCGACAGGGGAAATGGCTACACCTTC few TRBD1 TRBJ1-2 TRBV29-1
CASSLERLGYTF TGTGCCAGCAGCTTAGAGCGTCTTGGCTACACCTTC few . TRBJ1-2 TRBV7-9
CASSPIFRGQQAFF TGTGCCAGCAGTCCGATTTTCCGGGGCCAACAAGCTTTCTTT once . TRBJ1-1 TRBV28
CASSYPDREFF TGTGCCAGCAGTTACCCGGACAGGGAGTTTTTT . TRBD1 TRBJ1-4 TRBV6-6
CASSRRSGRETQYF TGTGCCAGCAGCCGCCGCTCGGGGAGGGAGACCCAGTACTTC many . TRBJ2-5 TRBV7-2
CSARGGGAWNTEAFF TGCAGTGCCCGAGGCGGGGGCGCTTGGAACACTGAAGCTTTCTTT few . TRBJ1-1 TRBV20-1
CSAPSGDFWQPQHF TGCAGTGCTCCCTCGGGGGATTTCTGGCAGCCCCAGCATTTT . . TRBJ1-5 TRBV20-1
CASSPRTGVDNEQFF TGTGCCAGCAGTCCCAGGACAGGGGTGGACAATGAGCAGTTCTTC few TRBD1 TRBJ2-1 TRBV12-3/TRBV12-4
CAISESITDRDTTYEQYF TGTGCCATCAGTGAGTCTATAACGGACAGGGATACTACCTACGAGCAGTACTTC . TRBD1 TRBJ2-7 TRBV10-3
CSVEDPHRGSVDYGYTF TGCAGCGTTGAAGATCCGCACAGGGGGAGTGTGGACTATGGCTACACCTTC few TRBD1 TRBJ1-2 TRBV29-1
CSVEGGKYNEQVF TGCAGCGTTGAAGGGGGGAAGTACAATGAGCAGGTCTTC few . TRBJ2-1 TRBV29-1
CASSVWGLAKNIQYF TGTGCCAGCAGCGTATGGGGTCTAGCCAAAAACATTCAGTACTTC . . TRBJ2-4 TRBV9
CASTRGGYNSPLHF TGTGCCAGCACGAGGGGCGGATATAATTCACCCCTCCACTTT . . TRBJ1-6 TRBV3-1
CASQPRGQGNYGYTF TGTGCCAGCCAACCCAGGGGGCAGGGGAACTATGGCTACACCTTC . TRBD1 TRBJ1-2 TRBV27
CASSSTARGKNIQYF TGTGCCAGCAGCTCGACGGCTAGAGGCAAAAACATTCAGTACTTC . . TRBJ2-4 TRBV7-9
CASSRTSGIVETQYF TGTGCCAGCAGCCGGACTAGCGGGATCGTAGAGACCCAGTACTTC once TRBD2 TRBJ2-5 TRBV5-4
CSAGLPGEQFF TGCAGTGCTGGTTTACCAGGAGAGCAGTTCTTC few . TRBJ2-1 TRBV20-1
CSARAGNADTQYF TGCAGCGCTAGAGCCGGGAACGCAGATACGCAGTATTTT . . TRBJ2-3 TRBV20-1
CASSDSGGLTKNIQYF TGTGCCAGCAGCGATAGTGGGGGTTTGACCAAAAACATTCAGTACTTC once . TRBJ2-4 TRBV7-9
CASSAIRDYEQYF TGTGCCAGCAGCGCCATACGCGACTACGAGCAGTACTTC . . TRBJ2-7 TRBV9
CSARWAQGGRDTQFF TGCAGTGCTAGATGGGCCCAAGGCGGGAGGGACACTCAGTTCTTC many TRBD2 TRBJ2-1 TRBV20-1
CASSPRTGGVETQYF TGCGCCAGCAGCCCGAGGACAGGGGGGGTCGAGACCCAGTACTTC . TRBD1 TRBJ2-5 TRBV5-1